Listed below are T cell receptor beta chains from one sample, sequenced in a study of cytomegalovirus exposure and HLA in healthy donors. The data were produced by immunoSEQ multiplex PCR, yet TCRdb's version contains in-frame clones alone and is incomplete. The table records about 110,000 clones, over 70% of them present only once. Sequencing used PBMCs. The receptor source for this set is a boy between 10 and 17 years old in good health and CMV-seronegative. Each CDR3 is given with its conserved first and last residue. The D gene is left open where the match is weak. Clone size appears in some rows only: once, few, many, or a class for an expanded clone.

v_call,j_call,d_call,clone_size,cdr3_nt,cdr3_aa
TRBV15,TRBJ1-6,TRBD1,.,TGTGCCACCAGCGGGCGAGGGGGCTCACCCCTCCACTTT,CATSGRGGSPLHF
TRBV30,TRBJ2-2,TRBD2,.,TGTGCCTGGAGTGTACCGACTAGCGGGGATTACACCGGGGAGCTGTTTTTT,CAWSVPTSGDYTGELFF
TRBV27,TRBJ2-7,TRBD1,.,TGTGCCAGCAGTTTATTCGGGACAGTCTCCTACGAGCAGTACTTC,CASSLFGTVSYEQYF
TRBV7-9,TRBJ2-1,.,few,TGTGCCAGCAGCCCGGGATTCAATGAGCAGTTCTTC,CASSPGFNEQFF
TRBV6-6,TRBJ2-7,TRBD2,.,TGTGCCAGCAGTTATAATAGCGGGTACGAGCAGTACTTC,CASSYNSGYEQYF
TRBV11-2,TRBJ2-7,.,few,TGTGCCAGCAGGCGGTCCCCTGCCTACGAGCAGTACTTC,CASRRSPAYEQYF
TRBV27,TRBJ2-7,.,.,TGTGCCAGCGCCGGTTGGGACTCGACCTACGAGCAGTACTTC,CASAGWDSTYEQYF
TRBV7-6,TRBJ1-5,TRBD1,once,TGTGCCAGCAGCTTGAACAGGGGCGCCGATAGCAATCAGCCCCAGCATTTT,CASSLNRGADSNQPQHF
TRBV9,TRBJ2-1,TRBD2,once,TGTGCCAGCAGCGTAGGGGCGCGGGGGAAGGGTGAGCAGTTCTTC,CASSVGARGKGEQFF
TRBV4-3,TRBJ1-4,.,.,TGCGCCAGCAGCCATGCCCCTCGGTCTCCTAATGAAAAACTGTTTTTT,CASSHAPRSPNEKLFF
TRBV11-2,TRBJ2-1,.,once,TGTGCCAGCAAGAGACTAGTGGGGAATGAGCAGTTCTTC,CASKRLVGNEQFF
TRBV5-1,TRBJ2-4,.,once,TGCGCCAGTACCTTTACAGGGAATGGGGGCATTCAGTACTTC,CASTFTGNGGIQYF
TRBV20-1,TRBJ2-1,.,.,TGCAGTGCTAGAGAGCGGGAGCAGTTCTTC,CSAREREQFF
TRBV10-1,TRBJ1-1,.,.,TGCGCCAGCAGTCCAGGGTTTCGGACTGAAGCTTTCTTT,CASSPGFRTEAFF
TRBV7-9,TRBJ1-2,TRBD1,few,TGTGCCAGCAGCTTACCTGGACAGGGGATCTACACCTTC,CASSLPGQGIYTF
TRBV30,TRBJ2-7,.,.,TGTGCCTGGAGTTACGACAGAGCCTACGAGCAGTACTTC,CAWSYDRAYEQYF